This T cell receptor beta chain was obtained from a study of type 1 and type 2 diabetes patients. As concerns this clonotype: One end of the junction is discordant with germline, which a read error may explain.

Amplification started from genomic DNA. Amplification of the beta chain CDR3 used 30 forward and 13 reverse multiplex primers. TCRdb reprocessed the multiplex PCR reads via MiXCR and lists one record per CDR3 protein. The table has 250,000 or so distinct CDR3 sequences, around 47% seen once. CDR3 length: 15 residues. Germline CDR1 reads MNHEY; CDR2 reads SVGEGT. Sequencing used peripheral blood mononuclear cells (PBMCs). This receptor was identified in a young man with type 2 diabetes. The chain is built from TRBV6-2 or TRBV6-3 and TRBJ2-7; D is unresolved. CDR3 coding DNA: TGTGCCATCAGTGGTGGCGGAAGACTCTCCTACGAGCAGTACTTC. Translation gives CAISGGGRLSYEQYF.